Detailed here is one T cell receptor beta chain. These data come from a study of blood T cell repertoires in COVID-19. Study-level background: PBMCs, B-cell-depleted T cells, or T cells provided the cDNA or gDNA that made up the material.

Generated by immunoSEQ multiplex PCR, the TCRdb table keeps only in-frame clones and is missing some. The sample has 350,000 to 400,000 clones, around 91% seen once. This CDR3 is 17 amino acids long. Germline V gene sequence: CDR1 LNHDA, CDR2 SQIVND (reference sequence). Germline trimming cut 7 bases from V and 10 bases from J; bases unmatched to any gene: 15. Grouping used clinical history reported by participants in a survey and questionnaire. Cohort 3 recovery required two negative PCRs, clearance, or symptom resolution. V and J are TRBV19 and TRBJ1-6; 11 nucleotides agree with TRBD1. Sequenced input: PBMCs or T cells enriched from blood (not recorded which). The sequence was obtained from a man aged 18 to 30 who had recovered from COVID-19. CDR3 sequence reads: CASTRTTTGTGGSPLHF. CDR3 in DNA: TGTGCCAGTACCCGAACAACTACCGGGACAGGGGGATCACCCCTCCACTTT.